The 19 T cell receptor beta chains below were found in one sample sequenced in a study of identical twins. A single record per CDR3 protein comes from TCRdb applying MiXCR to the 5' RACE reads. Among some 630,000 distinct CDR3 sequences listed, 7.1% were seen once. This same sample was also taken into another study, of yellow fever vaccine responses in identical twins.

Material for sequencing was PBMCs. All receptors come from a woman in her late teens or twenties in good health.

J is TRBJ2-1 and V is TRBV4-1; D remains ambiguous. This CDR3 contains 16 residues. Trimming took off 2 bases at V and 0 bases at J, with 11 bases between the two ends. Germline CDR1 and CDR2: MGHRA and YSYEKL. The CDR3 spells CASSQPDIGSYNEQFF. The CDR3 DNA reads as TGCGCCAGCAGCCAACCCGACATTGGCTCCTACAATGAGCAGTTCTTC.

This clonotype was counted at least ten times. This chain uses TRBV28 with TRBJ2-7, with D possibly matching TRBD2 (6 bases). Trimming removed 3 bases from V and 2 bases from J, with 14 bases in between. The germline V gene has CDR1 MDHEN and CDR2 SYDVKM. This CDR3 contains 15 residues. CDR3 in amino acids: CASSLSREPTYEQYF. The DNA of the CDR3 is TGTGCCAGCAGTTTGTCACGGGAGCCTACCTACGAGCAGTACTTC. The whole variable domain, filled in from reference TRBV28 and TRBJ2-7, reads DVKVTQSSRYLVKRTGEKVFLECVQDMDHENMFWYRQDPGLGLRLIYFSYDVKMKEKGDIPEGYSVSREKKERFSLILESASTNQTSMYLCASSLSREPTYEQYFGPGTRLTVT.

This clonotype was seen repeatedly, ten times or more. This chain uses TRBV7-9 with TRBJ2-7; TRBD1 matches at 9 bases. The germline CDR1 and CDR2 sequences are SEHNR and FQNEAQ (reference sequence). The CDR3 length is 13 residues. With 6 bases clipped from V and 5 bases from J, the junction kept 5 bases outside the gene matches. The CDR3 DNA is TGTGCCAGCAGTCAAACAGGGGGCAACGAGCAGTACTTC. Amino acid sequence: CASSQTGGNEQYF.

This chain joins TRBV5-6 and TRBJ1-6; no reliable D call. Trimming took 0 bases from V and 4 from J, leaving 14 bases between them. CDR1 and CDR2 from the germline V gene are SGHDT and YYEEEE. CDR3 length equals 17 residues. CDR3 DNA: TGTGCCAGCAGCTTGGCCTTGGCGGGCAATTATAATTCACCCCTCCACTTT. This encodes CASSLALAGNYNSPLHF.

In this sample, this clonotype turned up a few times. This rearrangement joins TRBV28 to TRBJ2-1, with 9 bases lining up with TRBD2. The CDR3 has 15 residues. Germline V gene sequence: CDR1 MDHEN, CDR2 SYDVKM. The J segment lost 9 bases and the V segment lost 6 bases, leaving 12 bases of the junction unmatched. The CDR3 coding sequence is TGTGCCAGCAGAGCGGGCGTAGCGGGAGTGGGTGAGCAGTTCTTC. Amino acid sequence: CASRAGVAGVGEQFF.

This clonotype was seen many times. The V call is TRBV6-1, the J call TRBJ2-1, with D tentatively TRBD2 (6 bases). Germline CDR1 reads MNHNS; CDR2 reads SASEGT. Between the trimmed V and J ends, which lost 8 bases and 10 bases, there was a span of 18 bases. The CDR3 spans 13 residues. Here the CDR3 reads CASDTLAHWEQFF. Here the CDR3 DNA reads TGTGCCAGCGATACACTAGCACACTGGGAGCAGTTCTTC.

The chain carries TRBV15 and TRBJ2-4; TRBD1 agrees at 7 bases. CDR1 is LNHNV, CDR2 YYDKDF, per germline (reference sequence). The V and J ends lost 3 bases and 10 bases, in that order; junction bases with no gene match: 6. CDR3 length equals 13 residues. As DNA, the CDR3 is TGTGCCACCAGCAGGGGGTCACAGGGGATTCAGTACTTC. This translates into CATSRGSQGIQYF. The variable domain in full, with the rest retrieved from reference TRBV15 and TRBJ2-4, is DAMVIQNPRYQVTQFGKPVTLSCSQTLNHNVMYWYQQKSSQAPKLLFHYYDKDFNNEADTPDNFQSRRPNTSFCFLDIRSPGLGDTAMYLCATSRGSQGIQYFGAGTRLSVL.

The chain is built from TRBV18 and TRBJ1-2; TRBD1 might be the D (5 bases). This CDR3 has 15 amino acids. Germline V CDR1 and CDR2: KGHSH, LQKENI. Trimming pared 0 bases from V and 4 bases from J, leaving 12 bases between. The CDR3 here is CASSPPENRIYGYTF. For the CDR3, the DNA is TGTGCCAGCTCACCACCAGAAAACAGGATCTATGGCTACACCTTC.

The chain has TRBV19 and TRBJ1-2; 7 positions match TRBD1. This CDR3 region has 15 residues. The V segment lost 3 bases and the J segment 1 base; nucleotides outside the gene matches: 5. Germline loops: CDR1 LNHDA, CDR2 SQIVND (reference sequence). CDR3 bases: TGTGCCAGTAGTATTGGGGACAGAGATAACTATGGCTACACCTTC. This codes for CASSIGDRDNYGYTF.

This clonotype was found a few times. The chain joins TRBV29-1 to TRBJ1-2, with 9 bases aligning to TRBD1. V lost 2 bases, J lost 8 bases, and 9 bases stayed unmatched. CDR1 and CDR2 (germline): SQVTM, ANQGSEA. There are 14 residues in the CDR3. This CDR3 reads CSVETGTGTSGYTF. In nucleotides, the CDR3 is TGCAGCGTTGAAACCGGGACAGGGACTTCGGGCTACACCTTC.

This clonotype was detected ten times or more. The rearrangement uses TRBV19 and TRBJ1-2; D remains ambiguous. V dropped 3 bases and J dropped 2 bases, with 4 bases sitting between them. The germline V gene encodes CDR1 LNHDA and CDR2 SQIVND (reference sequence). The CDR3 totals 12 residues. The DNA of the CDR3 is TGTGCCAGTAGTATTCGAAACTATGGCTACACCTTC. It translates to CASSIRNYGYTF.

A note on this clonotype: Since a much larger clone is just one base distant, this may be a read error. This chain joins TRBV6-5 and TRBJ2-6, with 7 nucleotides matching TRBD2. CDR1 and CDR2 (germline): MNHEY, SVGAGI. The junction had 0 bases not matched to a gene; V was cut back by 2 bases and J by 2 bases. The CDR3 sequence is 15 residues long. The CDR3 sequence is CASSYGGAGANVLTF. DNA of the CDR3: TGTGCCAGCAGTTACGGGGGGGCTGGGGCCAACGTCCTGACTTTC.

This clonotype was picked up a small number of times. This chain connects TRBV11-2 to TRBJ2-2; 9 bases are shared with TRBD2. The junction had 15 bases not matched to a gene; V was cut back by 2 bases and J by 5 bases. This CDR3 spans 19 amino acids. Germline V gives CDR1 SGHAT, CDR2 FQNNGV. The CDR3 spells CASSLFRFGAGGRTGELFF. CDR3 bases: TGTGCCAGCAGCTTATTTCGTTTTGGGGCGGGAGGGCGTACCGGGGAGCTGTTTTTT.

The V and J genes are TRBV6-6 and TRBJ2-3; D is undetermined. Trimming removed 2 bases from V and 6 bases from J, with 9 bases in between. The germline CDR1 and CDR2 sequences are MNHNY and SVGAGI (reference sequence). The CDR3 runs to 13 residues. CDR3 in DNA: TGTGCCAGCAGTTACAGAGAAGTGGATACGCAGTATTTT. This translates into CASSYREVDTQYF.

This clonotype appeared many times. The J gene is TRBJ1-5, the V gene TRBV12-3 or TRBV12-4, with unresolved D. Trimming removed 8 bases at V and 6 bases at J, with 14 bases between. This CDR3 has 13 amino acids. In DNA, the CDR3 is TGTGCCAGCGGATCCAAGGGCGGTCAGCCCCAGCATTTT. Amino acid sequence: CASGSKGGQPQHF.

This clonotype was counted only a few times. This rearrangement joins TRBV2 to TRBJ2-1, with 8 bases that match TRBD2. Germline CDR1 reads SNHLY; CDR2 reads FYNNEI. The trim removed 10 bases at V and 8 bases at J, leaving 10 bases unmatched. The CDR3 covers 13 residues. CDR3 loop: CATRPGLDYEQFF. CDR3 sequence (DNA): TGTGCCACTAGACCGGGACTAGACTATGAGCAGTTCTTC.

The rearrangement links TRBV11-2 to TRBJ2-6, with D uncertain. CDR3 length equals 15 residues. V lost 5 bases to trimming and J lost 0 bases, with 8 bases between them. Germline CDR1 reads SGHAT; CDR2 reads FQNNGV. CDR3 in DNA: TGTGCCAGCAGCCGGTTTCCCTCTGGGGCCAACGTCCTGACTTTC. This translates into CASSRFPSGANVLTF. Combining the CDR3 with reference TRBV11-2 and TRBJ2-6 gives the whole variable domain EAGVAQSPRYKIIEKRQSVAFWCNPISGHATLYWYQQILGQGPKLLIQFQNNGVVDDSQLPKDRFSAERLKGVDSTLKIQPAKLEDSAVYLCASSRFPSGANVLTFGAGSRLTVL.

The rearrangement uses TRBV9 and TRBJ2-5; 7 bases are shared with TRBD2. This CDR3 comprises 13 residues. In germline, CDR1 is SGDLS, CDR2 YYNGEE. Unmatched junction bases numbered 2, after V lost 1 base and J lost 5 bases. For the CDR3, the DNA is TGTGCCAGCAGCGTAACTAGCGTGGAGACCCAGTACTTC. Translation gives CASSVTSVETQYF.

This clonotype has only a few counts. This chain uses TRBV4-1 with TRBJ2-5; D call uncertain. This CDR3 is 14 amino acids long. Trimming pared 5 bases from V and 1 base from J, leaving 11 bases between. CDR1 and CDR2 from the germline V gene are MGHRA and YSYEKL. In DNA form, the CDR3 reads TGCGCCAGCAGCTTCGAAGCCCTCCAAGAGACCCAGTACTTC. This codes for CASSFEALQETQYF.